This is a list of T cell receptor beta chains from one sample in a study of OX40 agonist ivuxolimab in advanced cancers. Profiling relied on immunoSEQ multiplex PCR, and the TCRdb table lists in-frame clones only, not all of them. The table lists around 26,000 clones, roughly 73% of them singletons. Specimen: CD4+ or CD8+ T cells sorted from blood, collected in a trial of the OX40 agonist ivuxolimab. Receptors originate from an adult with an advanced solid tumor such as melanoma, head and neck, liver or kidney cancer. CDR3s include the opening cysteine and the closing phenylalanine or tryptophan. A D gene is named only where the DNA matches it firmly. Clone size is shown for a subset of rows, as once, few, many or a class of expanded clone.

abundance,d_gene,v_gene,j_gene,CDR3nt,CDR3aa
-,-,TRBV7-8,TRBJ1-1,TGTGCCAGCAGCCTAGGGTCGAACACTGAAGCTTTCTTT,CASSLGSNTEAFF
-,-,TRBV9,TRBJ2-7,TGTGCCAGCAGCGTAGACTGGGGGAACCGCTACGAGCAGTACTTC,CASSVDWGNRYEQYF
-,-,TRBV6-5,TRBJ2-1,TGTGCCAGCAGTTACTCTATAGGACAGACCTACAATGAGCAGTTCTTC,CASSYSIGQTYNEQFF
once,-,TRBV28,TRBJ1-1,TGTGCCAGCAGTCCCCTGTCGAGGGAGAACACTGAAGCTTTCTTT,CASSPLSRENTEAFF
-,-,TRBV9,TRBJ1-4,TGTGCCAGTGGGGACTGGGAAAAACTGTTTTTT,CASGDWEKLFF
-,-,TRBV10-2,TRBJ2-1,TGCGCCAGCAGTGGCGTTGAGCAGTTCTTC,CASSGVEQFF
-,-,TRBV4-1,TRBJ2-7,TGCGCCAGCAGCCAGCCCGGGGACTACGAGCAGTACTTC,CASSQPGDYEQYF
few,-,TRBV4-2,TRBJ2-7,TGTGCCACCGAAGACAGGCTTTCATACGAGCAGTACTTC,CATEDRLSYEQYF
-,-,TRBV19,TRBJ2-3,TGTGCCAGTAGTTACACTTACACAGATACGCAGTATTTT,CASSYTYTDTQYF
-,TRBD1,TRBV9,TRBJ1-1,TGTGCCAGCAGCGTTGGGGACAGGGGAAGGGACACTGAAGCTTTCTTT,CASSVGDRGRDTEAFF
-,-,TRBV5-6,TRBJ2-1,TGTGCCAGCACCACTACGGGGGTGGGTGAGCAGTTCTTC,CASTTTGVGEQFF
-,-,TRBV10-2,TRBJ2-7,TGCGCCAGCAGTGAGGGGTACGAGCAGTACTTC,CASSEGYEQYF
-,-,TRBV28,TRBJ1-5,TGTGCCAGCAGTTTACAGGGCCTGGCTCAGCCCCAGCATTTT,CASSLQGLAQPQHF
few,-,TRBV5-1,TRBJ1-6,TGCGCCAGCAGCTGGGGGGGTTCCCCACCCCTCCACTTT,CASSWGGSPPLHF
once,-,TRBV9,TRBJ1-4,TGTGCCAGCAGCGTATGGGGGGTAGAGAATGAAAAACTGTTTTTT,CASSVWGVENEKLFF
-,TRBD1,TRBV7-6,TRBJ2-7,TGTGCCAGCAGCTTGTCGACAGGGACCTACGAGCAGTACTTC,CASSLSTGTYEQYF
-,TRBD2,TRBV6-5,TRBJ2-1,TGTGCCAGCAGTTACCCCCAGCGGGGGGCCGGGGAGCAGTTCTTC,CASSYPQRGAGEQFF
-,-,TRBV7-9,TRBJ2-1,TGTGCCAGCAGCTTAGGGACACCGCGCGATGAGCAGTTCTTC,CASSLGTPRDEQFF
-,-,TRBV29-1,TRBJ2-1,TGCAGCGCCCCCGGGCGAATCAATGAGCAGTTCTTC,CSAPGRINEQFF
-,-,TRBV19,TRBJ2-1,TGTGCCAGTAGTGAGTCGATATACAATGAGCAGTTCTTC,CASSESIYNEQFF
-,-,TRBV4-2,TRBJ2-7,TGTGCCAGCAGCCCTCCAACCCCCGGGATCCTCTACGAGCAGTACTTC,CASSPPTPGILYEQYF
-,-,TRBV7-9,TRBJ1-5,TGTGCCAGCAGCTTGGCAGGGGCAGGTAATCAGCCCCAGCATTTT,CASSLAGAGNQPQHF
-,-,TRBV18,TRBJ2-4,TGTGCCAGCTCACCAGGAGATGTCTTTCTGGCGGTAGCCAAAAACATTCAGTACTTC,CASSPGDVFLAVAKNIQYF
few,-,TRBV19,TRBJ2-7,TGTGCCAGGCCCAAGGGGAGCACCTACGAGCAGTACTTC,CARPKGSTYEQYF
-,TRBD1,TRBV18,TRBJ1-1,TGTGCCAGCTCACGGACAGGGAGAGCCACTGAAGCTTTCTTT,CASSRTGRATEAFF
-,-,TRBV11-3,TRBJ2-3,TGTGCCAGCAGCTTACGAAGCTCTAGCACAGATACGCAGTATTTT,CASSLRSSSTDTQYF
-,-,TRBV30,TRBJ2-2,TGTGCCTGGAATGGCCTGCCCAGGACCGGGGAGCTGTTTTTT,CAWNGLPRTGELFF
-,-,TRBV2,TRBJ2-1,TGTGCCAGCAGTGAGGCTAGAGTCTCCTACAATGAGCAGTTCTTC,CASSEARVSYNEQFF
few,-,TRBV6-1,TRBJ2-7,TGTGCCAGCAGTGAAGCAGGGCTAGTCTACGAGCAGTACTTC,CASSEAGLVYEQYF
many,-,TRBV2,TRBJ1-3,TGTGCCAGCATAAGACTCGGAAACACCATATATTTT,CASIRLGNTIYF
-,-,TRBV6-5,TRBJ2-3,TGTGCCAGCAGTTACTACGGACTCATCACAGATACGCAGTATTTT,CASSYYGLITDTQYF
-,-,TRBV6-5,TRBJ1-2,TGTGCCGGCAGTTACTCGGGAGGAGGCTACACCTTC,CAGSYSGGGYTF
few,TRBD2,TRBV9,TRBJ2-1,TGTGCCAGCAGCTCGCGGACTAGCGGGAGGTTCAATGAGCAGTTCTTC,CASSSRTSGRFNEQFF
-,TRBD2,TRBV6-5,TRBJ2-7,TGTGCCAGCAGCCGATCACTAGCGGGGGTCTACGAGCAGTACTTC,CASSRSLAGVYEQYF
many,-,TRBV7-8,TRBJ2-2,TGTGCCAGCAGCTTCCGGGACCCGGAGCTGTTTTTT,CASSFRDPELFF
medium-sized,-,TRBV7-2,TRBJ2-3,TGTGCCAGCAGCTCCACAGGGGCGGGACTCACAGATACGCAGTATTTT,CASSSTGAGLTDTQYF